The 15 T cell receptor beta chains below come from one sample, sequenced in a study of regulatory T cells in long-lasting Graves disease. Noted time point: persistent/refractory GD, antithyroid drugs over 5 years with positive TRAb. Isolated PBMC RNA provided the starting material for the TCR library. Construction of TCR beta libraries relied on iRepertoire HTBI primers and on Arm-PCR targeting CDR3 regions. Via MiXCR, TCRdb re-called the multiplex PCR reads, giving one row per CDR3 protein. The data contain a few hundred thousand distinct CDR3 sequences, approximately 20% of them singletons. Sequences were derived from peripheral blood mononuclear cells (PBMCs), sampled when the disease was refractory, from a patient treated with antithyroid drugs. All receptors come from a female donor with Graves disease.

This clonotype was detected many times. The CDR3 loop is CASSLQEIQYF. Here the CDR3 DNA reads TGTGCCAGCAGTTTACAGGAAATACAGTACTTC. This sequence joins TRBV12-3 or TRBV12-4 and TRBJ2-4; D not certain. The CDR3 is 11 amino acids. V was pared by 2 bases and J by 13 bases, with 9 bases between.

V and J are TRBV28 and TRBJ2-5; 8 bases fit TRBD1. The CDR3 covers 14 residues. V lost 7 bases, J lost 5 bases, and 9 bases stayed unmatched. Germline CDR1 is MDHEN and CDR2 is SYDVKM. CDR3: CASTSRDRSETQYF. In DNA, the CDR3 is TGTGCCAGCACGTCGCGGGACAGGTCCGAGACCCAGTACTTC.

In its sample, this clonotype was seen a few times. This chain uses TRBV5-1 with TRBJ2-2, with D possibly being TRBD1 (6 bases). V was pared by 4 bases and J by 3 bases, with 10 bases between. CDR1 SGHRS and CDR2 YFSETQ come from the germline V gene. This CDR3 contains 14 residues. CDR3 DNA: TGCGCCAGCAGCGTAAGGACAGACACCGGGGAGCTGTTTTTT. As protein: CASSVRTDTGELFF.

This clonotype was picked up many times. The J gene is TRBJ1-5, the V gene TRBV24-1, with D possibly TRBD1 on 5 matching bases. This CDR3 contains 14 residues. V lost 4 bases and J lost 3, with 9 bases in between. Germline V CDR1 and CDR2: KGHDR, SFDVKD. CDR3 in DNA: TGTGCCACCAGTGAGGGACGGAACAATCAGCCCCAGCATTTT. The encoded protein is CATSEGRNNQPQHF.

This clonotype was observed at least ten times. V is TRBV6-1 and J is TRBJ2-7; D is unclear. The CDR3 runs 15 residues. Trimming left V 2 bases short and J 3 bases short, with 14 bases between. Germline values: CDR1 MNHNS, CDR2 SASEGT. CDR3 bases: TGTGCCAGCAGTGAATTCCCCGGAGAGTTCTACGAGCAGTACTTC. It is translated as CASSEFPGEFYEQYF.

This clonotype was found many times. This chain connects TRBV5-1 to TRBJ1-1; D is unresolved. Trimming left V 4 bases short and J 1 base short, with 8 bases between. This CDR3 comprises 13 residues. Germline V gene lookup returns CDR1 SGHRS and CDR2 YFSETQ. CDR3 nucleotides: TGCGCCAGCAGCGACCCAAGGAACACTGAAGCTTTCTTT. Encoded protein: CASSDPRNTEAFF.

The chain joins TRBV30 to TRBJ2-7, with TRBD1 matching over 8 bases. The germline V gene encodes CDR1 GTSNPN and CDR2 SVGIG (reference sequence). CDR3 length equals 14 residues. Trimming took 2 bases from V and 0 from J; bases not matched to a gene: 3. The CDR3 reads CAWSRTGSSYEQYF. The DNA for the CDR3 is TGTGCCTGGAGTCGGACAGGGAGCTCCTACGAGCAGTACTTC.

V gene TRBV30 combines with J gene TRBJ1-2; the match to TRBD1 covers 7 bases. Per germline, CDR1 GTSNPN and CDR2 SVGIG (reference sequence). The CDR3 runs 14 residues. The ends lost 2 bases at V and 7 bases at J; junction bases unmatched: 10. The CDR3 loop is CAWSTMTGLRGYTF. The CDR3 coding sequence is TGTGCCTGGAGTACTATGACAGGGCTCCGTGGCTACACCTTC.

The chain carries TRBV15 and TRBJ2-7; D might be TRBD1 (6 bases). Trimming removed 0 bases from V and 5 bases from J, with 14 bases in between. Germline V gene lookup returns CDR1 LNHNV and CDR2 YYDKDF (reference sequence). The CDR3 spans 15 residues. DNA for the CDR3: TGTGCCACCAGCAGAGATCTCGGGGACACTAACGAGCAGTACTTC. As protein: CATSRDLGDTNEQYF.

This chain joins TRBV7-2 and TRBJ2-5; 8 bases are shared with TRBD2. The length of the CDR3 is 13 residues. Unmatched junction bases numbered 0, after V lost 4 bases and J lost 2 bases. Germline V gives CDR1 SGHTA, CDR2 FQGNSA. Here the CDR3 DNA reads TGTGCCAGCAGCTCGGGAGGGCAAGAGACCCAGTACTTC. Translated, it gives CASSSGGQETQYF.

This clonotype was picked up many times. This is likely a read error, given that the CDR3 carries no conserved phenylalanine or tryptophan at its end. The chain is built from TRBV9 and TRBJ1-4, with 10 bases that match TRBD1. The CDR3 contains 14 residues. The germline V gene encodes CDR1 SGDLS and CDR2 YYNGEE. Unmatched junction bases numbered 3, after V lost 4 bases and J lost 6 bases. In nucleotides, the CDR3 is TGTGCCAGCAGCACCGGGACAGGGGATGAAAAACTGTTTCTT. Translated: CASSTGTGDEKLFL.

This chain connects TRBV12-3 or TRBV12-4 to TRBJ2-1; 9 positions agree with TRBD1. J lost 8 bases, V lost 7 bases, and 9 bases had no gene match. CDR3 length equals 14 residues. CDR3 DNA: TGTGCCAGCAACAAGGGACAGGGAGAGGATGAGCAGTTCTTC. Translation gives CASNKGQGEDEQFF.

Only a few counts were recorded for this clonotype. This chain uses TRBV7-2 with TRBJ1-2; no clear D. The germline V gene encodes CDR1 SGHTA and CDR2 FQGNSA. V shed 2 bases and J shed 4 bases, with 8 bases lying between them. The CDR3 sequence is 13 residues long. The CDR3 DNA sequence: TGTGCCAGCAGCTTATACGGCCTCTATGGCTACACCTTC. Encoded protein: CASSLYGLYGYTF.

This clonotype was counted ten times or more. This chain joins TRBV7-9 and TRBJ2-5, with TRBD2 matching 10 bases. Germline V gene lookup returns CDR1 SEHNR and CDR2 FQNEAQ (reference sequence). Germline trimming cut 0 bases from V and 0 bases from J; bases unmatched to any gene: 4. The length of the CDR3 is 17 residues. The CDR3 DNA sequence: TGTGCCAGCAGCTTAGCCGGACTAGCGGACTACCAAGAGACCCAGTACTTC. Its translation is CASSLAGLADYQETQYF.

The chain recombines TRBV29-1 with TRBJ1-1; a weak D match, TRBD1 (6 bases). In germline, CDR1 is SQVTM, CDR2 ANQGSEA. V was shortened by 3 bases and J by 4 bases, with 15 bases between the two germline ends. The CDR3 runs to 14 residues. In nucleotides, the CDR3 is TGCAGCGTTGACGAGGGCAGGGGAGTCACTGAAGCTTTCTTT. This codes for CSVDEGRGVTEAFF.